This TCR beta chain originates from a study of PD-L1 blockade in urothelial cancer. Produced via immunoSEQ multiplex PCR; TCRdb's table is partial and in-frame only. The sample has about 130,000 clones, about 83% seen once. This CDR3 has 14 amino acids. J lost 8 bases, V lost 5 bases, and 6 bases had no gene match. Germline V gene sequence: CDR1 PRHDT, CDR2 FYEKMQ (reference sequence). Findings and limits, study-wide: Pretreatment clonality of the blood TCR repertoire below the median was predictive of superior survival.

This clone showed up just a few times. The antigen remains unidentified. Documented time point: peripheral blood 6 weeks after treatment start. Each patient presented with locally advanced or metastatic urothelial carcinoma. The input for sequencing was PBMCs, taken around atezolizumab (anti-PD-L1) treatment. The J gene is TRBJ2-2, the V gene TRBV13; 9 positions match TRBD2. The clonotype was recovered from a middle-aged man with urothelial cancer. The CDR3 region is CASSVSGSGGELFF. CDR3 sequence (DNA): TGTGCCAGCAGCGTTAGCGGGAGTGGTGGGGAGCTGTTTTTT.